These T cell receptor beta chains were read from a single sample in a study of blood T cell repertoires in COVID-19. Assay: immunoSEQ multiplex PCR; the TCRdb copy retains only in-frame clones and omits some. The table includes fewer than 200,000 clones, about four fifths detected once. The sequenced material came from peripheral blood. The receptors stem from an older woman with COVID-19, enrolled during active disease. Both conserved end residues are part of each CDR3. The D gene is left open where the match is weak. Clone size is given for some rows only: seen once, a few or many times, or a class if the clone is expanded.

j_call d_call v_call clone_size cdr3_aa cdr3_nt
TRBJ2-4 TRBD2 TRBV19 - CASKEQAGGNIQYF TGTGCCAGTAAAGAGCAAGCGGGGGGAAACATTCAGTACTTC
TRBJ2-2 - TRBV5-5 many CASTPYGTQNTGELFF TGTGCCAGCACTCCTTATGGGACACAGAACACCGGGGAGCTGTTTTTT
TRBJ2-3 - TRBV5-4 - CASSYPQGRTDTQYF TGTGCCAGCAGCTATCCACAGGGCCGGACAGATACGCAGTATTTT
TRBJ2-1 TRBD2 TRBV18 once CASSPAGGSSYNEQFF TGTGCCAGCTCACCGGCGGGAGGTAGCTCCTACAATGAGCAGTTCTTC
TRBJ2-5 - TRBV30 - CAWSVRRVGETQYF TGTGCCTGGAGTGTACGTCGGGTTGGAGAGACCCAGTACTTC
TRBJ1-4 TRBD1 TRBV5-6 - CASSSFPGGEKLFF TGTGCCAGCAGCTCCTTTCCAGGGGGGGAAAAACTGTTTTTT
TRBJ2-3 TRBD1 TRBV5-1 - CASSLEDRATDTQYF TGCGCCAGCAGCTTGGAGGACAGGGCCACAGATACGCAGTATTTT
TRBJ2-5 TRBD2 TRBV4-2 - CASSQGELADSQETQYF TGTGCCAGCAGCCAAGGGGAACTAGCGGATTCCCAAGAGACCCAGTACTTC
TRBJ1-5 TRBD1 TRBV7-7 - CASSLVGSGDRDGQPQHF TGTGCTAGCAGCTTAGTGGGATCCGGAGACAGGGATGGCCAGCCCCAGCATTTT
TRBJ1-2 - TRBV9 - CASSTGSRDYGYTF TGTGCCAGCAGTACGGGGTCTAGAGACTATGGCTACACCTTC
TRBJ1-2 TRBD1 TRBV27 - CASSPGGQGYNYGYTF TGTGCCAGCAGTCCGGGGGGACAGGGATATAACTATGGCTACACCTTC